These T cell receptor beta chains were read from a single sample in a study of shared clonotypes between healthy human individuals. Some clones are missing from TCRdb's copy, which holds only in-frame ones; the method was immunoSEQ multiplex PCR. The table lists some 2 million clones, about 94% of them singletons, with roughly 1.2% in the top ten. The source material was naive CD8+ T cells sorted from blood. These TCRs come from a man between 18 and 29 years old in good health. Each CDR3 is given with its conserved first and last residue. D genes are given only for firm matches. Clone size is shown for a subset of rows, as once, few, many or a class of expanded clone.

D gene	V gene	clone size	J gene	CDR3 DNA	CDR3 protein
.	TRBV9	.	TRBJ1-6	TGTGCCAGCAGCGTAGAGGGCAGCTCCTATAATTCACCCCTCCACTTT	CASSVEGSSYNSPLHF
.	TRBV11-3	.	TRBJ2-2	TGTGCCATCCCTCGGGGGAGGGGGCTCGGGGAGCTGTTTTTT	CAIPRGRGLGELFF
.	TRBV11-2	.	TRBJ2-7	TGTGCCAGCAGCTTATACCACGAGCAGTACTTC	CASSLYHEQYF
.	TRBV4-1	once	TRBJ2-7	TGCGCCAGCAGCCAAGATCCCGCAGGGGCCCAGGACGAGCAGTACTTC	CASSQDPAGAQDEQYF
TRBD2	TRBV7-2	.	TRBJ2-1	TGTGCCAGCAGCTTGGCGGGAGGCTACAATGAGCAGTTCTTC	CASSLAGGYNEQFF
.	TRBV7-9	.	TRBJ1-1	TGTGCCAGCAGCGGGGGGGCAAGTCCGAACACTGAAGCTTTCTTT	CASSGGASPNTEAFF
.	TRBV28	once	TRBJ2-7	TGTGCCAGCAGTCTTGACGATTCCTACGAGCAGTACTTC	CASSLDDSYEQYF
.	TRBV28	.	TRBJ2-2	TGTGCCAGTCAGTTCACCGGGGAGCTGTTTTTT	CASQFTGELFF
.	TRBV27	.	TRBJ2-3	TGTGCCAGCAGTCCCCAGGGGACAGATACGCAGTATTTT	CASSPQGTDTQYF
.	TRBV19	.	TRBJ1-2	TGTGCCACCTCGTTATCGCCAATGGGGTATGGCTACACCTTC	CATSLSPMGYGYTF
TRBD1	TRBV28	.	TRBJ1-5	TGTGCCAGCAGTCCGGGACAGGGAGGCGAATGGGGATTGCATGTGGGTGTGAATCAGCCCCAGCATTTT	CASSPGQGGEWGLHVGVNQPQHF
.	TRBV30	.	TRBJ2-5	TGTGCCTGGAGTCCCGGTGAGACCCAGTACTTC	CAWSPGETQYF
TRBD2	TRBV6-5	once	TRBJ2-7	TGTGCCAGCAGCCAGGGACTAGCGGCCTACGAGCAGTACTTC	CASSQGLAAYEQYF
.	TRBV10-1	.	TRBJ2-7	TGCGCCAGCAGCAGAAACAGGGCCCACGAGCAGTACTTC	CASSRNRAHEQYF
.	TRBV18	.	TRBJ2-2	TGTGCCAGCTCAGTCGACCCCGGGGAGCTGTTTTTT	CASSVDPGELFF
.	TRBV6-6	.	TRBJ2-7	TGTGCCAGCAAAGACGGGACTCCCTACGAGCAGTACTTC	CASKDGTPYEQYF
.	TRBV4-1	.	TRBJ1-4	TGCGCCAGCAGCCAAGTCGAGGAAATTAATGAAAAACTGTTTTTT	CASSQVEEINEKLFF
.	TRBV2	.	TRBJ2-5	TGTGCCAGCAGTGGCGGAAGACAGGAGACCCAGTACTTC	CASSGGRQETQYF
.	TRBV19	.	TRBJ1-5	TGTGCCAGTACTCCGCCGGGGGCCGGTCAGCCCCAGCATTTT	CASTPPGAGQPQHF
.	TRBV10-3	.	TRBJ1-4	TGTGCCATCAGTGAGTCTGCAGGGGAGGATAATGAAAAACTGTTTTTT	CAISESAGEDNEKLFF
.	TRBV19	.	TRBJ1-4	TGTGCCAGTAGGGGGGAATTCGGTGAAAAACTGTTTTTT	CASRGEFGEKLFF
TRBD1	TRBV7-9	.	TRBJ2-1	TGTGCCAGCAGCCCAAAGACAGGGGTTGAGTACAATGAGCAGTTCTTC	CASSPKTGVEYNEQFF
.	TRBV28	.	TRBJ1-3	TGTGCCAGCAGCCACGACAGTCTCTCTGGAAACACCATATATTTT	CASSHDSLSGNTIYF
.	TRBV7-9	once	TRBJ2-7	TGTGCCAGCAGCTTAGTGTCCAGGGACGAGCAGTACTTC	CASSLVSRDEQYF
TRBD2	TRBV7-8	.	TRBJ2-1	TGTGCCAGCAGCCAAGGACTAGCGGGAATATGGTACAATGAGCAGTTCTTC	CASSQGLAGIWYNEQFF
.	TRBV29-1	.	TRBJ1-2	TGCAGCGTTCAACGGCAGGGGTATGGCTACACCTTC	CSVQRQGYGYTF
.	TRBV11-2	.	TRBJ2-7	TGTGCCAGCAGCGCCGACAGCTACGAGCAGTACTTC	CASSADSYEQYF
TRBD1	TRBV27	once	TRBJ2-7	TGTGCCAGCAGGAATGCCGGGACAGAAGTCTCCGAGCAGTACTTC	CASRNAGTEVSEQYF
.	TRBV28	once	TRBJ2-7	TGTGCCAGCAGTTTGGTCCCCGGGAACTACGAGCAGTACTTC	CASSLVPGNYEQYF
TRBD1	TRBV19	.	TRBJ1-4	TGTGCCAGTAGTGGGACAGGGGGCGCTTATAATGAAAAACTGTTTTTT	CASSGTGGAYNEKLFF
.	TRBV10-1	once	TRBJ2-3	TGCGCCAGCAGTGAGATAGCCTGGAATACGCAGTATTTT	CASSEIAWNTQYF
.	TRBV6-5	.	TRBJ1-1	TGTGCCAGCGACCCCGGTAGCGGTGAAGCTTTCTTT	CASDPGSGEAFF
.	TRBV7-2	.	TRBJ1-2	TGTGCCAGCAGCTTACAGGTCTCCTATGGCTACACCTTC	CASSLQVSYGYTF
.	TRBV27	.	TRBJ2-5	TGTGCCAGCAGTTTAAATAACTTGGAGACCCAGTACTTC	CASSLNNLETQYF
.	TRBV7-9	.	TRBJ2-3	TGTGCCAGCAGACCAGGACAGTCAGATACGCAGTATTTT	CASRPGQSDTQYF
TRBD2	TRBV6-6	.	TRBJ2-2	TGTGCCAGCATAACTAGCGGGAGCTCCGGGGAGCTGTTTTTT	CASITSGSSGELFF
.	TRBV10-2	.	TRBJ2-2	TGCGCCAGCGAGGACCCAAGGTTTACCGGGGAGCTGTTTTTT	CASEDPRFTGELFF
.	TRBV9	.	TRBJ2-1	TGTGCCAGCAGCGTTACCGGGTCGATTGCTCTGGGTGAGCAGTTCTTC	CASSVTGSIALGEQFF
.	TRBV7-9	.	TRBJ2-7	TGTGCCAGCAGCTTCCCTCGCGGCGACACCGGGTACGAGCAGTACTTC	CASSFPRGDTGYEQYF
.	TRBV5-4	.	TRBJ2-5	TGTGCCAGCAGCTTGTCTGGGACCCAGTACTTC	CASSLSGTQYF
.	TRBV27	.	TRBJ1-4	TGTGCCAGCGGGGGGGGCCAGGTTAATGAAAAACTGTTTTTT	CASGGGQVNEKLFF
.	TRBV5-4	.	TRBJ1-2	TGTGCCAGCAGCTTGGGAGGGGGGGACTATGGCTACACCTTC	CASSLGGGDYGYTF
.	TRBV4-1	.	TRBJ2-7	TGCGCCAGCAGCCAAGCGCCCACAGAGACCTACGAGCAGTACTTC	CASSQAPTETYEQYF
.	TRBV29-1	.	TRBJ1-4	TGCAGCGTTGAAGCGGCAGCCAAAAGCCCGCAGCAAGGAACCACTCCCTTTAATGAAAAACTGTTTTTT	CSVEAAAKSPQQGTTPFNEKLFF
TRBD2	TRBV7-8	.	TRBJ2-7	TGTGCCAGCAGCCCCGGACTAGCGGGAGGGCCCTACTACGAGCAGTACTTC	CASSPGLAGGPYYEQYF
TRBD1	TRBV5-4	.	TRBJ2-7	TGTGCCAGCAGCTTAGGACAGGGCAGCTCCTACGAGCAGTACTTC	CASSLGQGSSYEQYF
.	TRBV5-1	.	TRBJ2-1	TGCGCCAGCAGCTTGAAGGGACAATCCTACAATGAGCAGTTCTTC	CASSLKGQSYNEQFF
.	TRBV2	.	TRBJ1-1	TGTGCCAGCAATCCCCCCCAGTTCACTGAAGCTTTCTTT	CASNPPQFTEAFF
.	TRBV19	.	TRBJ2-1	TGTGCCAGTAGTATAGGAGCCTACAATGAGCAGTTCTTC	CASSIGAYNEQFF
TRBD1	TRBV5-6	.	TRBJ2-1	TGTGCCAGCAACAACAGGGGGCTCAATGAGCAGTTCTTC	CASNNRGLNEQFF
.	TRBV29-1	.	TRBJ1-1	TGCAGCGTCGAGGGGCCCACTGAAGCTTTCTTT	CSVEGPTEAFF